This TCR beta chain was captured by sequencing in a study of blood T cell repertoires in COVID-19. V lost 1 base to trimming and J lost 9 bases; unmatched junction nucleotides: 9. This CDR3 is 16 amino acids long. Germline CDR1 KGHSH, CDR2 LQKENI. Produced via immunoSEQ multiplex PCR; TCRdb's table is partial and in-frame only. Here the sample spans roughly 160,000 clones, about 80% being singletons. In its sample, this clone was seen once. The V and J genes are TRBV18 and TRBJ1-6; the match to TRBD1 covers 7 bases. This receptor was obtained from an older woman who had recovered from COVID-19. Sequencing input: PBMCs or T cells enriched from blood (not recorded which). The CDR3 here is CASSPRLGTEVSPLHF. CDR3 DNA: TGTGCCAGCTCACCACGCCTAGGGACAGAGGTTTCACCCCTCCACTTT.